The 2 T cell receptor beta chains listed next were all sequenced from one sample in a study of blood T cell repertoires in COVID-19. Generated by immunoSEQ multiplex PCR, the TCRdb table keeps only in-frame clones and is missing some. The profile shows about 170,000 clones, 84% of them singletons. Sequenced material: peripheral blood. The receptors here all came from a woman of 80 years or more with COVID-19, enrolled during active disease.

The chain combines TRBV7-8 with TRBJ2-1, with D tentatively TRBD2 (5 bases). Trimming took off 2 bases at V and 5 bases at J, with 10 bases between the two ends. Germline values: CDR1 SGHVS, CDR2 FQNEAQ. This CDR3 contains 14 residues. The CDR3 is CASSLIARDNEQFF. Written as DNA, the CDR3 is TGTGCCAGCAGCTTAATAGCGAGAGACAATGAGCAGTTCTTC.

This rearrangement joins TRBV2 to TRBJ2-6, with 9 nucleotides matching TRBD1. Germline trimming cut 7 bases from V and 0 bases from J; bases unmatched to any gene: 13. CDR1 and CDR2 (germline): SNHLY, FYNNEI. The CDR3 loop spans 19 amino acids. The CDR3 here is CASNSRPGQGLSGANVLTF. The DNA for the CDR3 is TGTGCCAGCAATTCGAGACCGGGACAGGGCCTCTCTGGGGCCAACGTCCTGACTTTC.